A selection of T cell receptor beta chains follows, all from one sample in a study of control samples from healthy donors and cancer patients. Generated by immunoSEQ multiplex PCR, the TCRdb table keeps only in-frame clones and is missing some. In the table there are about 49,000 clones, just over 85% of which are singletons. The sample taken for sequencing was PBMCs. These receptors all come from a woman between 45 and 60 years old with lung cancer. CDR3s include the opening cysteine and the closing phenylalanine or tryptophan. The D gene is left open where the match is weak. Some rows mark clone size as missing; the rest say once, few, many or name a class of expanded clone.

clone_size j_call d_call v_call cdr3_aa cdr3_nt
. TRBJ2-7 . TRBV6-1 CASSRLHEQYF TGTGCCAGCAGCAGACTACACGAGCAGTACTTC
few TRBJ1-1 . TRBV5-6 CASSLVSAGVDTEAFF TGTGCCAGCAGCTTGGTATCGGCAGGTGTGGACACTGAAGCTTTCTTT
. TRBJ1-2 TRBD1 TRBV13 CASSLKGQTNYGYTF TGTGCCAGCAGCTTAAAGGGACAGACGAACTATGGCTACACCTTC
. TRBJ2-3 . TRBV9 CASSVAPGLSLEDTQYF TGTGCCAGCAGCGTAGCCCCGGGACTCTCGTTGGAAGATACGCAGTATTTT
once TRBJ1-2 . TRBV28 CASSLSGARRGYTF TGTGCCAGCAGTTTATCGGGGGCTCGCAGAGGCTACACCTTC
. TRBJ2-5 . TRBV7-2 CASSLSGLPQETQYF TGTGCCAGCAGCTTAAGCGGGCTGCCTCAAGAGACCCAGTACTTC
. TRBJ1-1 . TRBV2 CASRRAGENTEAFF TGTGCCAGCAGAAGGGCAGGGGAGAACACTGAAGCTTTCTTT
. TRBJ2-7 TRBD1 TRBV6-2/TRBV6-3 CASSYFRQGFYEQYF TGTGCCAGCAGTTACTTTAGACAGGGATTCTACGAGCAGTACTTC
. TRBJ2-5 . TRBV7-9 CASSLFVETQYF TGTGCCAGCAGCTTATTCGTGGAGACCCAGTACTTC
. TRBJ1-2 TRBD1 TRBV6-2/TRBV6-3 CASSNPGQAYGYTF TGTGCCAGCAGCAACCCGGGACAGGCCTATGGCTACACCTTC
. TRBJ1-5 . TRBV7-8 CASSFAQGKNQPQHF TGTGCCAGCAGCTTTGCCCAGGGGAAGAATCAGCCCCAGCATTTT
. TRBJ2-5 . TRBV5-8 CASSPGLAAETQYF TGTGCCAGCAGCCCGGGGCTAGCAGCCGAGACCCAGTACTTC
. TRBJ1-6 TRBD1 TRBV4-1 CASSQTRTGNPPLHF TGCGCCAGCAGCCAAACTCGGACAGGGAATCCACCCCTCCACTTT
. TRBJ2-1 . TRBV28 CASSLGGGYNEQFF TGTGCCAGCAGTTTAGGAGGGGGATACAATGAGCAGTTCTTC
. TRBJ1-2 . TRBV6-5 CASSQDYGYTF TGTGCCAGCTCGCAGGACTATGGCTACACCTTC
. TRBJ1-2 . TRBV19 CASSMLGGGYGYTF TGTGCCAGTAGTATGTTGGGAGGGGGTTATGGCTACACCTTC
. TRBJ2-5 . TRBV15 CATNPQGGETQYF TGTGCCACCAACCCACAGGGAGGGGAGACCCAGTACTTC
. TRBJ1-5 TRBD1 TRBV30 CAWTQGSGGNQPQHF TGTGCCTGGACTCAAGGATCAGGGGGTAATCAGCCCCAGCATTTT
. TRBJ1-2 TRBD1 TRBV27 CASSFGQGMGYTF TGTGCCAGCAGCTTTGGACAGGGGATGGGCTACACCTTC
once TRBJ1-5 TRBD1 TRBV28 CASSSMGQYNQPQHF TGTGCCAGCAGTTCTATGGGACAGTACAATCAGCCCCAGCATTTT
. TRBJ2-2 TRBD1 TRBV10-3 CAISESTGGANTGELFF TGTGCCATCAGTGAGTCGACAGGGGGCGCGAACACCGGGGAGCTGTTTTTT
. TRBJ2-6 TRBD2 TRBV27 CASSPWTSGASGANVLTF TGTGCCAGCAGTCCCTGGACTAGCGGGGCCTCTGGGGCCAACGTCCTGACTTTC
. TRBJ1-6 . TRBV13 CASSSQGGSYNSPLHF TGTGCCAGCAGCTCTCAGGGAGGCTCCTATAATTCACCCCTCCACTTT
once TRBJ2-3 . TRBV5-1 CASSLVQASVDTQYF TGCGCCAGCAGCTTGGTACAGGCGTCCGTGGATACGCAGTATTTT
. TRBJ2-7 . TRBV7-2 CASSSSGTREQYF TGTGCCAGCAGCTCTTCCGGGACCAGGGAGCAGTACTTC
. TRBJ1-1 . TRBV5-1 CASSFSGANTEAFF TGCGCCAGCAGCTTCAGCGGCGCGAACACTGAAGCTTTCTTT
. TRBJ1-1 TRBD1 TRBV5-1 CASRPTYRGRGTEAFF TGCGCCAGCAGACCTACCTACAGGGGAAGGGGGACTGAAGCTTTCTTT
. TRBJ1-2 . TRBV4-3 CASSQGPMGGYGYTF TGCGCCAGCAGCCAAGGACCCATGGGGGGCTATGGCTACACCTTC
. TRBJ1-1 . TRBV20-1 CSARFTEAFF TGCAGTGCGAGGTTCACTGAAGCTTTCTTT
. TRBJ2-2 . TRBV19 CASEDLSGELFF TGTGCCAGTGAGGACTTGTCCGGGGAGCTGTTTTTT
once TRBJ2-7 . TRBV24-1 CATSDGGSYEQYF TGTGCCACCAGTGATGGGGGTTCCTACGAGCAGTACTTC
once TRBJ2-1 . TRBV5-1 CASSLLAGVLGNEQFF TGCGCCAGCAGCTTGTTGGCAGGGGTGTTAGGGAATGAGCAGTTCTTC
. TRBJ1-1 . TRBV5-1 CASSLDFVGMNTEAFF TGCGCCAGCAGCTTGGACTTCGTCGGCATGAACACTGAAGCTTTCTTT
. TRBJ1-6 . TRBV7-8 CASSLVYRDGSSYNSPLHF TGTGCCAGCAGCTTAGTTTATCGGGACGGAAGCTCCTATAATTCACCCCTCCACTTT
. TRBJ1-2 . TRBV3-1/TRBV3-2 CASSQVSGGEGYTF TGTGCCAGCAGCCAAGTGTCAGGAGGAGAAGGCTACACCTTC
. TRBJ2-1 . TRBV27 CASSYFNEQFF TGTGCCAGCAGCTACTTCAATGAGCAGTTCTTC
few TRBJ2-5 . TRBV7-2 CASSLKWGGETQYF TGTGCCAGCAGCTTAAAGTGGGGAGGCGAGACCCAGTACTTC
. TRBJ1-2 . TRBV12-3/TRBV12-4 CASSRYRAKGYTF TGTGCCAGCAGCCGATACAGGGCGAAAGGCTACACCTTC
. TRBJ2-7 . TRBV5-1 CASSLVQSYEQYF TGCGCCAGCAGCTTGGTACAGTCCTACGAGCAGTACTTC